The count of the clone carrying this TCR beta chain is one. This table comes from immunoSEQ multiplex PCR, and its TCRdb copy is limited to in-frame clones, with some not included. In the table there are some 500,000 clones, about 96% of which are singletons. The sample belongs to a study of shared clonotypes between healthy human individuals. Background on the study: A few men and a couple of women, aged 18 to 49, were donors. Each donor had three CD4 naive, three CD4 memory, two CD8 naive and one CD8 memory plate.

This CDR3 has 15 residues. The germline V gene has CDR1 LNHDA and CDR2 SQIVND (reference sequence). Trimming took 7 bases from V and 0 from J, leaving 12 bases between them. The sequence came from a woman aged 30 to 39 in good health. The rearrangement links TRBV19 to TRBJ2-2; D call uncertain. The material sequenced was naive CD4+ T cells sorted from blood. Subset noted: CD45RA+ positively selected. The CDR3 sequence is CASTPGRTNTGELFF. The CDR3 DNA reads as TGTGCCAGTACCCCCGGGCGGACGAACACCGGGGAGCTGTTTTTT.